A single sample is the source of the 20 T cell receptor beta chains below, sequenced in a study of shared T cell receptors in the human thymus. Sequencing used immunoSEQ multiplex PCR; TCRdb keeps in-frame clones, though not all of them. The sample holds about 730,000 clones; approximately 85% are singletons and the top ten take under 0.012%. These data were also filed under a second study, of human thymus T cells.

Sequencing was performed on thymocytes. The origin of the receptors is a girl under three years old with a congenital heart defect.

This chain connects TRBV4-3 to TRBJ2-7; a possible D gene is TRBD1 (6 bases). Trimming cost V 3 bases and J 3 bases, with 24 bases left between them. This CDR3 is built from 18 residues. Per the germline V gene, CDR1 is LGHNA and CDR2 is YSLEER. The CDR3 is CASSHPPTGPVECYEQYF. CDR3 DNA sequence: TGCGCCAGCAGCCACCCCCCGACAGGCCCCGTGGAGTGCTACGAGCAGTACTTC.

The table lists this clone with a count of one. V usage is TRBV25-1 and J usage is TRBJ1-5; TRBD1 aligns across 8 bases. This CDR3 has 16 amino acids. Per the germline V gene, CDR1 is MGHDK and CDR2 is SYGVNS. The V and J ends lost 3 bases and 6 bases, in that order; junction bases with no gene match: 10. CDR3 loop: CASSDADRDTIQPQHF. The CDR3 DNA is TGTGCCAGCAGTGACGCGGACAGGGATACGATTCAGCCCCAGCATTTT.

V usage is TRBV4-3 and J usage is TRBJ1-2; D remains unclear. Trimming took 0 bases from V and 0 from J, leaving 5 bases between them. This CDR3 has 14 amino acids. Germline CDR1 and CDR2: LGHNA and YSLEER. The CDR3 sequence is CASSQDRANYGYTF. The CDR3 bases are TGCGCCAGCAGCCAAGATCGCGCTAACTATGGCTACACCTTC.

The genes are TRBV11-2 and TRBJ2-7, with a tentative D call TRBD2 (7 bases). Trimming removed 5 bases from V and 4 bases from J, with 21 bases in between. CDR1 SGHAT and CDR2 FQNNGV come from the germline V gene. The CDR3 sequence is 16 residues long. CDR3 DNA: TGTGCCAGCAGCCGCGCACTTCGGGGGGCTCTTTACGAGCAGTACTTC. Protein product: CASSRALRGALYEQYF.

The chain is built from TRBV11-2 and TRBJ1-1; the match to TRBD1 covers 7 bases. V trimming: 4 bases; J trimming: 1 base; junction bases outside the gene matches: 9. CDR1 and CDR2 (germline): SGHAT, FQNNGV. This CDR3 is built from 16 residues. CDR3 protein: CASSSRNRGPNTEAFF. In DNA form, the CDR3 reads TGTGCCAGCAGCTCGAGAAACAGGGGTCCGAACACTGAAGCTTTCTTT.

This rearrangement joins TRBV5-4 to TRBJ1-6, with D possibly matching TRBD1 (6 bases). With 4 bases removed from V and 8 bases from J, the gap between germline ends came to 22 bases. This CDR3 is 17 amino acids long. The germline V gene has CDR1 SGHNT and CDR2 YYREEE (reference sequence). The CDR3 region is CASSKEGGVFWDSPLHF. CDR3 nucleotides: TGTGCCAGCAGCAAAGAGGGGGGGGTTTTCTGGGATTCACCCCTCCACTTT. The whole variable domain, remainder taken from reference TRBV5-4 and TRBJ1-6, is ETGVTQSPTHLIKTRGQQVTLRCSSQSGHNTVSWYQQALGQGPQFIFQYYREEENGRGNFPPRFSGLQFPNYSSELNVNALELDDSALYLCASSKEGGVFWDSPLHFGNGTRLTVT.

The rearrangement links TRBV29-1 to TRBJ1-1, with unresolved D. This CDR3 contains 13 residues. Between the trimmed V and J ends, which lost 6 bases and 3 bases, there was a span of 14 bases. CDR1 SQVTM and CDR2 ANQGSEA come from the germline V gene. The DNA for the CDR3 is TGCAGCGTCGCCACTACGCGGGACACTGAAGCTTTCTTT. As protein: CSVATTRDTEAFF.

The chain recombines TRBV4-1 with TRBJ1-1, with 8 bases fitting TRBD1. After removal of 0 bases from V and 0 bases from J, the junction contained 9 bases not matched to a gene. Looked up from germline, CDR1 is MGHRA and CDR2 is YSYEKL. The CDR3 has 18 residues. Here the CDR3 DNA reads TGCGCCAGCAGCCAAGATCAACAGGGGGACGATATGAACACTGAAGCTTTCTTT. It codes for CASSQDQQGDDMNTEAFF.

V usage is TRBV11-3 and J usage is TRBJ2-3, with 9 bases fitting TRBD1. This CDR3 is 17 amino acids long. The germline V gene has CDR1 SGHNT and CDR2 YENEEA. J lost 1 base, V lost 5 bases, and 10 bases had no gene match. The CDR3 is CASSPIGQGSRTDTQYF. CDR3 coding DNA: TGTGCCAGCAGCCCCATCGGACAGGGGTCTCGCACAGATACGCAGTATTTT.

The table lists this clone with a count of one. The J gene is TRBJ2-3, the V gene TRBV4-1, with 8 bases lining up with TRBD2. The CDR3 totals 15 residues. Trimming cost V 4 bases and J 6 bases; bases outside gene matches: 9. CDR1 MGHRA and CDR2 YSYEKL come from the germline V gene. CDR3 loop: CASSRHSGGGDTQYF. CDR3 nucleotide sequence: TGCGCCAGCAGCCGCCACAGCGGGGGCGGGGATACGCAGTATTTT.

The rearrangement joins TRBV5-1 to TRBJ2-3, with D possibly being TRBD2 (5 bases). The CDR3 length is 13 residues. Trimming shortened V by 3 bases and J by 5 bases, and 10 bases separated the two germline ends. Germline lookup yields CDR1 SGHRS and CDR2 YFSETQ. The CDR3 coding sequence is TGCGCCAGCAGCTGGGTTGAGGGAGATACGCAGTATTTT. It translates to CASSWVEGDTQYF.

CDR3 nucleotide sequence: TGTGCCAGCAGCCCCGGTTGGGGCCCCTATGGCTACACCTTC. It encodes CASSPGWGPYGYTF. The chain recombines TRBV5-6 with TRBJ1-2; D possibly corresponds to TRBD1 (5 bases). Germline V gives CDR1 SGHDT, CDR2 YYEEEE. The CDR3 covers 14 residues. Trimming left V 4 bases short and J 4 bases short, with 14 bases between.

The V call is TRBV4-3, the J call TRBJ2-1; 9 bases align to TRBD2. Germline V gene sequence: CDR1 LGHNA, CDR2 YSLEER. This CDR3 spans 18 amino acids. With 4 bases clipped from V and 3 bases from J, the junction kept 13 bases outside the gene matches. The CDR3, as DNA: TGCGCCAGCAGCCCCCCCCGCGCGGGGGGGGGTTACTACAATGAGCAGTTCTTC. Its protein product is CASSPPRAGGGYYNEQFF.

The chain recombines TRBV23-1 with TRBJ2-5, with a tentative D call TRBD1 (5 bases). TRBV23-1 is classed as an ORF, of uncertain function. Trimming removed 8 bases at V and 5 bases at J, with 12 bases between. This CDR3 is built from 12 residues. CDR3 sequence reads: CASSRVGETQYF. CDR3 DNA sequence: TGCGCCAGCTCCAGGGTTGGGGAGACCCAGTACTTC.

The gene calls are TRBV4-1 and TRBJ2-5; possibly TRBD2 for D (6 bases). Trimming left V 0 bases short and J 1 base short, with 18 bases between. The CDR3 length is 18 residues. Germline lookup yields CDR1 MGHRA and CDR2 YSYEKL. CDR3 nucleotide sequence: TGCGCCAGCAGCCAAGATGTGAGGAGGGCCTCACCCCAAGAGACCCAGTACTTC. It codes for CASSQDVRRASPQETQYF.

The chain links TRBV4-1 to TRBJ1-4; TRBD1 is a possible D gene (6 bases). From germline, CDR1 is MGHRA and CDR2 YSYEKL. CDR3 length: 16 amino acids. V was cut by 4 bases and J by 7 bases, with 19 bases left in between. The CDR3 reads CASSPLCGGDGEKLFF. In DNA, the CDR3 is TGCGCCAGCAGCCCACTTTGCGGGGGCGACGGTGAAAAACTGTTTTTT.

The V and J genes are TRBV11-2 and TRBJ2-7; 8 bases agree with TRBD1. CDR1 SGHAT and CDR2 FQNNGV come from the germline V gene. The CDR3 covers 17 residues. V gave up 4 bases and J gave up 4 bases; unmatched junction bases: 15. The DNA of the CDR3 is TGTGCCAGCAGCTCCAATCCCCCGGACAGGGACGAGTACGAGCAGTACTTC. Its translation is CASSSNPPDRDEYEQYF.

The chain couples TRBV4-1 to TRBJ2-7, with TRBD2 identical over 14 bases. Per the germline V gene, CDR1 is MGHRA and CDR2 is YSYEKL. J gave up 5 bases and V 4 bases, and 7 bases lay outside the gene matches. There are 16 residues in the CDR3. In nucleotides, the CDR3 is TGCGCCAGCAGCCCTAAGACTAGCGGGGGGGAGAACGAGCAGTACTTC. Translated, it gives CASSPKTSGGENEQYF.

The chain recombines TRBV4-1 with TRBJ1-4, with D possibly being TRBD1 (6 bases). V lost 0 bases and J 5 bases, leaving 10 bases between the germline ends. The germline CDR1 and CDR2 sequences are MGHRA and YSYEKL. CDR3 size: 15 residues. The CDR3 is CASSQEQDSNEKLFF. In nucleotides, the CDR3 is TGCGCCAGCAGCCAAGAACAGGACAGCAATGAAAAACTGTTTTTT.

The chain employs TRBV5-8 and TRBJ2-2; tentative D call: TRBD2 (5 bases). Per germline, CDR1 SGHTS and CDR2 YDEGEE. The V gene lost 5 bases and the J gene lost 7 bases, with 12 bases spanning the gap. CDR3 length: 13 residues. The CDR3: CASRMSGNGELFF. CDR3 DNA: TGTGCCAGCAGAATGTCGGGAAACGGGGAGCTGTTTTTT.